This T cell receptor beta chain was sequenced during a study of chemoradiotherapy in HPV16-positive cancers (dated by TCRdb to 2021 to 2024). General notes on the study: Using functional T-cell assays on cells from a couple of HPV16-positive patients, the researchers defined candidate HPV-specific T-cell clones and common TCR motifs. The study asked whether T-cell immunity against the HPV oncoproteins E6 and E7 changes during chemoradiotherapy and whether it affects survival. TCR repertoires from roughly 87 patients with HPV-related cancers were then used to track the candidate HPV-specific TCRs and motifs.

Overall study outcomes, separate from this receptor: Improved recurrence-free survival in HPV16-positive patients was associated with expansion of HPV-responsive T cells during chemoradiotherapy. The survival association was reported for HPV16-positive patients, and the functional definition of HPV-specific T cells was derived from only a couple of HPV16-positive patients. Expansion of candidate HPV-specific clones and E7-related TCR motifs was observed in the tumor microenvironment during treatment, whereas no such expansion was observed for non-HPV-specific T cells.

This clone was seen a few times. The clone's antigen remains unknown. The input lacks base qualities; no much larger clone sits a single base away. Repertoires were sampled repeatedly over the course of chemoradiotherapy, so clonal expansion could be followed in the tumor microenvironment. Receptor libraries were prepared by the immunoSEQ multiplex PCR assay. Here the immuneACCESS table is served through TCRdb, limited to in-frame sequences with V and J called. Missing clones are a known gap in these copies; in checked studies unresolved V genes cover under half, and the rest lacks a known reason. Within this sample are roughly 13,000 clones, with roughly 74% of them counted one time only. Of the sample, approximately 9.3% is held by the ten largest clones. This material was acquired from a patient who underwent chemoradiotherapy. The receptor's source is a human donor with HPV-associated anogenital cancer.

The DNA sequence is as follows: TGTGCCAGCAGCTTGGGACAGTTCTATGGCTACACCTTC. Translated, this gives CASSLGQFYGYTF. The rearranged segments are TRBV11-2 and TRBJ1-2; 7 of the junction bases match TRBD1. V has 3 bases trimmed and J has 4 bases trimmed; junction bases matching no gene number 2. The germline V gene specifies SGHAT as CDR1 and FQNNGV as CDR2. The CDR3, from cysteine to phenylalanine, totals 13 residues. The sequence is cut down to CDR3 DNA, 39 bases in frame from base 1.